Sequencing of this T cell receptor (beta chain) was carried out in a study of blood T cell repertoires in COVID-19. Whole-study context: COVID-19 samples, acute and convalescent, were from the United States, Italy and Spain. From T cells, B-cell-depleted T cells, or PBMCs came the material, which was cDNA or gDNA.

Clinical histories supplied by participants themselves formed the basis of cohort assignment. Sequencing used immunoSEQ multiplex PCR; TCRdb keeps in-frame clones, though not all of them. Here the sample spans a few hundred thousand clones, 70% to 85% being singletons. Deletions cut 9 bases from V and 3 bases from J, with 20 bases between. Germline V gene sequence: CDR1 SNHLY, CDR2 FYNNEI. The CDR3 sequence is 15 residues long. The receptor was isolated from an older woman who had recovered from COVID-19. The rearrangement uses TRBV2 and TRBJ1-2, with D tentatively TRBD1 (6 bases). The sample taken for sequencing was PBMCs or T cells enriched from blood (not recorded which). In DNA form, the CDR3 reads TGTGCCAGAGGGGGTAACCTCGCCGGGGACTATGGCTACACCTTC. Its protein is CARGGNLAGDYGYTF.